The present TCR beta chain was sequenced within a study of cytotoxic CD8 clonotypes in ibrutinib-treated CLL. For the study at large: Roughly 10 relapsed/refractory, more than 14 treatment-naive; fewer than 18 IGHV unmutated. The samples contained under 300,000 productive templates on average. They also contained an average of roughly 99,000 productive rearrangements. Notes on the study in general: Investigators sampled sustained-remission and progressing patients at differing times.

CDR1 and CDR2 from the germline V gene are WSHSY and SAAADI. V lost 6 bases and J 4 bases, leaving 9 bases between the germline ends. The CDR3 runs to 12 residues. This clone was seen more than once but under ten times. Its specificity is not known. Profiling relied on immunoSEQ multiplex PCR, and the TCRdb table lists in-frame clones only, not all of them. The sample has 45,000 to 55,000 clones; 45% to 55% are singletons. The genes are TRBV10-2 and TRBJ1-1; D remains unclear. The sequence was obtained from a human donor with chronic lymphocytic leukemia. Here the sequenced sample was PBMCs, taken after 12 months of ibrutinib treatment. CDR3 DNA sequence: TGCGCCAGCAGGAGTAGCACCACTGAAGCTTTCTTT. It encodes CASRSSTTEAFF.